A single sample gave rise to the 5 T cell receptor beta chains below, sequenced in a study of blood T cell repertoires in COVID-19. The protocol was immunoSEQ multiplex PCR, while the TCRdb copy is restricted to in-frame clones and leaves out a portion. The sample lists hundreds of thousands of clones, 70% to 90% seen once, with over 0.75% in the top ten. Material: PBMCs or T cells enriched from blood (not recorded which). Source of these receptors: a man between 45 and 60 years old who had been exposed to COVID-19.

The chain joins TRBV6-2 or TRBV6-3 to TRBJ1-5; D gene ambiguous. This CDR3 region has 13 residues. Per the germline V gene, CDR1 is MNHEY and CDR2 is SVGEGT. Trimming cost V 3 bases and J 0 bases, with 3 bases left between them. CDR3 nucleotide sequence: TGTGCCAGCAGTTATAGTAGCAATCAGCCCCAGCATTTT. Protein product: CASSYSSNQPQHF.

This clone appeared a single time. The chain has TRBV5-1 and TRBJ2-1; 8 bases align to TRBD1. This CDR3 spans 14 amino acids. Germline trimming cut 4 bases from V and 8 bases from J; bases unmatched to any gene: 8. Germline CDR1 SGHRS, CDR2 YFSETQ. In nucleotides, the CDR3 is TGCGCCAGCAGCGCCCAAAACAGGGGGGATGAGCAGTTCTTC. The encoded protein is CASSAQNRGDEQFF.

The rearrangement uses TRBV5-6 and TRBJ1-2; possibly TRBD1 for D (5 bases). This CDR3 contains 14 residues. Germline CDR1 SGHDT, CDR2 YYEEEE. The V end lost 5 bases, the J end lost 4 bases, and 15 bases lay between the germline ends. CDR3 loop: CASRRRGEAYGYTF. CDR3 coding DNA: TGTGCCAGCAGGAGGAGAGGGGAGGCCTATGGCTACACCTTC.

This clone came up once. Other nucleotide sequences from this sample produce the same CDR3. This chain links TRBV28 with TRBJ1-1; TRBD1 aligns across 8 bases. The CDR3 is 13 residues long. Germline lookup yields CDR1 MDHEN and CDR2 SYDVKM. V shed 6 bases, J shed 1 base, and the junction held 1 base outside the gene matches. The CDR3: CASRQGGNTEAFF. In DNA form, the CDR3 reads TGTGCCAGCAGACAGGGGGGGAACACTGAAGCTTTCTTT. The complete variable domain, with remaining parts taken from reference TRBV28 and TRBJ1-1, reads DVKVTQSSRYLVKRTGEKVFLECVQDMDHENMFWYRQDPGLGLRLIYFSYDVKMKEKGDIPEGYSVSREKKERFSLILESASTNQTSMYLCASRQGGNTEAFFGQGTRLTVV.

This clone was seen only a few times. CDR3 amino acids: CASSPRGRGIYGYTF. CDR3 nucleotide sequence: TGTGCCAGCAGTCCGAGGGGCAGGGGTATCTATGGCTACACCTTC. The chain combines TRBV28 with TRBJ1-2; tentatively, D is TRBD1 (6 bases). V was cut by 5 bases and J by 4 bases, with 17 bases left in between. This CDR3 is 15 amino acids long. Germline V gene data show CDR1 as MDHEN and CDR2 as SYDVKM.